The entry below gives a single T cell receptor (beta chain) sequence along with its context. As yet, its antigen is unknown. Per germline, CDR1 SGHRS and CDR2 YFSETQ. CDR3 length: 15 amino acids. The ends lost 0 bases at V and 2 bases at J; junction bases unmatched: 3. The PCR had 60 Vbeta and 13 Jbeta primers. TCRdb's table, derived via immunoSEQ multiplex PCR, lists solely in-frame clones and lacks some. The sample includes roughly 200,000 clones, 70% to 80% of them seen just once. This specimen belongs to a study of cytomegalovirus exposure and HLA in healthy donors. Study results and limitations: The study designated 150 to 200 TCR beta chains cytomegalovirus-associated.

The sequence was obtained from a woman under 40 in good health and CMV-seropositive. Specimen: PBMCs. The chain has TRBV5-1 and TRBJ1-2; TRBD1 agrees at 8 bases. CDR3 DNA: TGCGCCAGCAGCTTGGGGACAGGGAGAAACTATGGCTACACCTTC. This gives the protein CASSLGTGRNYGYTF.